The TCR beta chain described here comes from a study of blood T cell repertoires in COVID-19. At the level of the study: Sample material is recorded as cDNA or gDNA derived from T cells, B-cell-depleted T cells, or PBMCs.

V was pared by 0 bases and J by 2 bases, with 12 bases between. The CDR3 contains 16 residues. Germline-derived CDR1 and CDR2 are ENHRY and SYGVKD. Data came from immunoSEQ multiplex PCR; TCRdb stores just in-frame clones and leaves some out. This table holds approximately 59,000 clones, about 81% found once. This sequence joins TRBV10-3 and TRBJ2-3; the D gene is possibly TRBD2 (7 bases). The source of this sequence is a man aged 60-69 years with COVID-19, enrolled during active disease. Material: peripheral blood. CDR3 loop: CAISESGRGATDTQYF. The DNA of the CDR3 is TGTGCCATCAGTGAGTCGGGGAGGGGGGCCACAGATACGCAGTATTTT.